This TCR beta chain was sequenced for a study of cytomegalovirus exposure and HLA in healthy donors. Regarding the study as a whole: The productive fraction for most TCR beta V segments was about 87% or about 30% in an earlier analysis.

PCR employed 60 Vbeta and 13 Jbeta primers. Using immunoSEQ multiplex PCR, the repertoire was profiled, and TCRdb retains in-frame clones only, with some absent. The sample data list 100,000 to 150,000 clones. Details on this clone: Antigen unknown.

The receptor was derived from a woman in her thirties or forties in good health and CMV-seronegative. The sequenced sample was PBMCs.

CDR3 nucleotide sequence: TGTGCCAGCAGCTTGGTAGGAGATTATGGCTACACCTTC. It encodes CASSLVGDYGYTF. The chain links TRBV7-2 to TRBJ1-2; the D is unclear. Trimming shortened V by 3 bases and J by 5 bases, and 10 bases separated the two germline ends. Germline CDR1 reads SGHTA; CDR2 reads FQGNSA. CDR3 length: 13 residues.